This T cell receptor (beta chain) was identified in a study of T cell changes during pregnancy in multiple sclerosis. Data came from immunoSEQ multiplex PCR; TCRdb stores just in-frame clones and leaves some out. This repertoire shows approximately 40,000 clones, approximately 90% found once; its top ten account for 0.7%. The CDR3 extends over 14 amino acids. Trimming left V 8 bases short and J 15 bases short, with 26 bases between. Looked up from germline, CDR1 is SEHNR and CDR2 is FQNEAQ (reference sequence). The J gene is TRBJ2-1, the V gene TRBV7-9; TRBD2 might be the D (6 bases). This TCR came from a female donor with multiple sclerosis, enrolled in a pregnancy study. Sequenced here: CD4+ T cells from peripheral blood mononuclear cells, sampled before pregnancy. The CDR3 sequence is CASRHPWWDSLPFF. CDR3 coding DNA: TGTGCCAGCCGCCACCCGTGGTGGGACTCCCTCCCGTTCTTC.